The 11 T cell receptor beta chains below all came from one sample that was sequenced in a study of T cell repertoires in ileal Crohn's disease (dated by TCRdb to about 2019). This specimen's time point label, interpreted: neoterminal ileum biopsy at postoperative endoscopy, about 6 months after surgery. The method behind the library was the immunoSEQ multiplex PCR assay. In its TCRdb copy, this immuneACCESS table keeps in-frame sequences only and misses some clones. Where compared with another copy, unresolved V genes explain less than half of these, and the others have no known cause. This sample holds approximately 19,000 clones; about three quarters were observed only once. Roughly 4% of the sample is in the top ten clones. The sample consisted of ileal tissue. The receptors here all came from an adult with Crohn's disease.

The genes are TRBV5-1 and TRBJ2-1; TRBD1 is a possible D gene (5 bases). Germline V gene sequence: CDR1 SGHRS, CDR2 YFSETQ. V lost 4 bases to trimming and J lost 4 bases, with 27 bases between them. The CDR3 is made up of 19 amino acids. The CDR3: CASSPALGVGLIEYNEQFF. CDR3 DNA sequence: TGCGCCAGCAGCCCGGCCCTAGGGGTAGGCCTCATCGAATACAATGAGCAGTTCTTC.

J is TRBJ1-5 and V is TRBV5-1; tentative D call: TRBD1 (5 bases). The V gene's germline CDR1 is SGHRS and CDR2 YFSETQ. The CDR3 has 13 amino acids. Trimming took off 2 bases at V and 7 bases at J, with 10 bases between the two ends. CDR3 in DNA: TGCGCCAGCAGCTTCAGGGAAGGCCAGCCCCAGCATTTT. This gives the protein CASSFREGQPQHF.

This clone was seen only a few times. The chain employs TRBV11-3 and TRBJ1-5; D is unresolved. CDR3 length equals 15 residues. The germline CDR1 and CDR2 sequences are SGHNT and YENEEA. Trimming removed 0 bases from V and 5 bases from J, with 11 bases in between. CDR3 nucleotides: TGTGCCAGCAGCTTAGAATGTCGGGGAGATCAGCCCCAGCATTTT. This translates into CASSLECRGDQPQHF.

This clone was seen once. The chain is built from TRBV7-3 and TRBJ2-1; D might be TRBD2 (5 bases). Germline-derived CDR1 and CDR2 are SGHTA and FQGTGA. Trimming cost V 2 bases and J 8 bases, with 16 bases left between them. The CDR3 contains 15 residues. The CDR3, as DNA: TGTGCCAGCAGCTTATTCGGGAATCATGGATATGAGCAGTTCTTC. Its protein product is CASSLFGNHGYEQFF.

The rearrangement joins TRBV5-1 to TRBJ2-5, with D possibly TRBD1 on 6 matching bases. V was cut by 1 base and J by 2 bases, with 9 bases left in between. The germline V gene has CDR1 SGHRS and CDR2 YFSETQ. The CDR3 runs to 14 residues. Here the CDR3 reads CASSLNRVQETQYF. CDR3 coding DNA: TGCGCCAGCAGCTTGAACAGGGTGCAAGAGACCCAGTACTTC.

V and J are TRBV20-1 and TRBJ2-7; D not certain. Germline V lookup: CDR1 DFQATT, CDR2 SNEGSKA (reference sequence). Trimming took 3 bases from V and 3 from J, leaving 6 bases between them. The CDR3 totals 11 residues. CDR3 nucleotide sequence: TGCAGTGCTAGCGTTCTCTACGAGCAGTACTTC. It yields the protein CSASVLYEQYF.

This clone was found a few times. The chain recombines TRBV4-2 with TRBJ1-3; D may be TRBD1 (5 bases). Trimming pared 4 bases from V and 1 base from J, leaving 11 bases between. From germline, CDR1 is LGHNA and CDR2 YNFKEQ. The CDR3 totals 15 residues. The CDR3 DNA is TGTGCCAGCAGCCTTATAAGACAGTCTGGAAACACCATATATTTT. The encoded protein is CASSLIRQSGNTIYF.

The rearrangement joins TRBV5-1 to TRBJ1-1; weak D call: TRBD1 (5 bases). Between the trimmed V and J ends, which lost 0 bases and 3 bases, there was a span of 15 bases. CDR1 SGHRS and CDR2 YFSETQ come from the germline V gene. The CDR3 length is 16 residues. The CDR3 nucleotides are TGCGCCAGCAGCTTGGGGACAAGGCTCGATGACACTGAAGCTTTCTTT. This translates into CASSLGTRLDDTEAFF.

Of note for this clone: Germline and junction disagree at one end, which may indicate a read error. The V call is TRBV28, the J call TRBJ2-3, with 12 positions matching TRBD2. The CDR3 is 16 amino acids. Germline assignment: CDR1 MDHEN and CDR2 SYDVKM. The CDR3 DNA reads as TGTGCCAGCAGTCCAGGACTAGCGGGGAGCACAGATACGCAATATTTT. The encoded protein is CASSPGLAGSTDTQYF.

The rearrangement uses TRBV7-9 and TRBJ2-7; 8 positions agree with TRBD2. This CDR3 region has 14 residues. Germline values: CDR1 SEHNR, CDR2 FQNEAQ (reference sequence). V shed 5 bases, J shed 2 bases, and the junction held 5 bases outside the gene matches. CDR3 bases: TGTGCCAGCAGCGAGACTAGCGCTACCTACGAGCAGTACTTC. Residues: CASSETSATYEQYF.

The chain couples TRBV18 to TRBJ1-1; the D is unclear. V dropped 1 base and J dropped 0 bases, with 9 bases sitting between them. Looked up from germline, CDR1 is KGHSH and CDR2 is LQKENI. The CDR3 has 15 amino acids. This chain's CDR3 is CASSPRTAMNTEAFF. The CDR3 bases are TGTGCCAGCTCACCACGTACAGCTATGAACACTGAAGCTTTCTTT.